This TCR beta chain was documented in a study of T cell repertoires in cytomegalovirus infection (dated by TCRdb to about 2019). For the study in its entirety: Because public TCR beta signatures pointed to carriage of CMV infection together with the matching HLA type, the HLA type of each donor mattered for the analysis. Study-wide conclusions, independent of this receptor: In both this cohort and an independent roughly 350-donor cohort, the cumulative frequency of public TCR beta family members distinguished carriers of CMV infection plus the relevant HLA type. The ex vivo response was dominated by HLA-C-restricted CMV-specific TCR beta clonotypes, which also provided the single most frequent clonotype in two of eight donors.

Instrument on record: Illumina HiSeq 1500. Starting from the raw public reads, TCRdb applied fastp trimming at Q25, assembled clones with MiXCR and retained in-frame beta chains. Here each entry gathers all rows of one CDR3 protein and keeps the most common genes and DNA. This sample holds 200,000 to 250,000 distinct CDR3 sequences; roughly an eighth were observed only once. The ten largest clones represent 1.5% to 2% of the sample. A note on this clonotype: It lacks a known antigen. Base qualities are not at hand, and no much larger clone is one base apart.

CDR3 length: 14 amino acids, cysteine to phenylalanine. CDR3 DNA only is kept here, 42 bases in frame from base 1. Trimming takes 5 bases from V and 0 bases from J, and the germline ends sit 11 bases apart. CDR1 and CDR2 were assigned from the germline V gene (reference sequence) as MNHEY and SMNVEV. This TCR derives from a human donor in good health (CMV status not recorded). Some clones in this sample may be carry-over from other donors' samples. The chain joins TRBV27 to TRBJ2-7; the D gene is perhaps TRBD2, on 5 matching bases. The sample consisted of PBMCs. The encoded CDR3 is CASSPFRDSYEQYF. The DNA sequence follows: TGTGCCAGCAGTCCCTTCCGGGACTCCTACGAGCAGTACTTC.